The 18 T cell receptor beta chains below come from one sample, sequenced in a study of blood T cell repertoires in COVID-19. Method: immunoSEQ multiplex PCR; TCRdb's copy keeps in-frame clones and lacks some. The table shows around 160,000 clones, with 65% to 90% occurring only once. Source material: peripheral blood. Every receptor here comes from a man between 60 and 75 years old with acute or convalescent COVID-19.

The V call is TRBV19, the J call TRBJ2-6, with 9 positions matching TRBD1. CDR3 size: 16 residues. In germline, CDR1 is LNHDA, CDR2 SQIVND (reference sequence). The junction had 6 bases not matched to a gene; V was cut back by 8 bases and J by 1 base. CDR3 region: CASDTGTGSGANVLTF. The CDR3 coding sequence is TGTGCCAGTGACACCGGGACAGGGTCTGGGGCCAACGTCCTGACTTTC.

This clone was seen just once. The V call is TRBV2, the J call TRBJ1-1; D is perhaps TRBD1 (5 bases). Trimming shortened V by 8 bases and J by 1 base, and 11 bases separated the two germline ends. The CDR3 is 13 residues long. The V gene's germline CDR1 is SNHLY and CDR2 FYNNEI. The chain's CDR3 is CASGNGGNTEAFF. CDR3 sequence (DNA): TGTGCCAGCGGGAACGGGGGGAACACTGAAGCTTTCTTT.

This chain links TRBV28 with TRBJ2-1; TRBD1 is a possible D gene (8 bases). This CDR3 has 18 residues. Germline V lookup: CDR1 MDHEN, CDR2 SYDVKM. With 5 bases removed from V and 5 bases from J, the gap between germline ends came to 25 bases. The CDR3 loop reads CASSPPYRGGLRDNEQFF. The CDR3 DNA reads as TGTGCCAGCAGTCCCCCTTACAGGGGGGGTTTACGGGACAATGAGCAGTTCTTC.

This sequence joins TRBV2 and TRBJ1-1; D is perhaps TRBD1 (6 bases). Trimming took off 9 bases at V and 4 bases at J, with 12 bases between the two ends. CDR1 is SNHLY, CDR2 FYNNEI, per germline. This CDR3 comprises 12 residues. CDR3: CASGRGFTEAFF. CDR3 DNA sequence: TGTGCCAGTGGGAGGGGGTTCACTGAAGCTTTCTTT.

The J gene is TRBJ1-6, the V gene TRBV4-1, with 7 bases identical to TRBD1. V was clipped by 4 bases and J by 4 bases; unmatched bases: 4. CDR1 is MGHRA and CDR2 is YSYEKL in the germline V gene. The CDR3 runs to 15 residues. CDR3 bases: TGCGCCAGCAGCCCAACGGGACAGTATAATTCACCCCTCCACTTT. Translation gives CASSPTGQYNSPLHF.

In its sample, this clone was seen a few times. Germline and junction disagree at one end, which may indicate a read error. The chain is built from TRBV19 and TRBJ1-4; TRBD1 is a possible D gene (6 bases). The CDR3 consists of 12 residues. Germline CDR1 LNHDA, CDR2 SQIVND (reference sequence). The CDR3 DNA sequence: TGTGCCAGTTGTATGACAGGCGAGGAACTGTTTTTT. This sequence encodes CASCMTGEELFF.

The chain couples TRBV6-5 to TRBJ2-3; 10 bases line up with TRBD2. This CDR3 contains 15 residues. The J segment lost 6 bases and the V segment lost 6 bases, leaving 9 bases of the junction unmatched. Germline values: CDR1 MNHEY, CDR2 SVGAGI. The CDR3 DNA reads as TGTGCCAGCAGCATAGCGGGAGGCCAGGGGGATACGCAGTATTTT. Translated, it gives CASSIAGGQGDTQYF.

V gene TRBV6-5 combines with J gene TRBJ2-7; 7 bases are shared with TRBD1. CDR3 size: 14 residues. CDR1 is MNHEY, CDR2 SVGAGI, per germline. V lost 7 bases to trimming and J lost 4 bases; unmatched junction nucleotides: 10. The CDR3 reads CASKAPGQRYEQYF. CDR3 bases: TGTGCCAGCAAGGCTCCGGGACAGCGGTACGAGCAGTACTTC.

This clone has a count of ten or more. The chain combines TRBV5-8 with TRBJ2-7; tentatively, D is TRBD1 (6 bases). The V gene's germline CDR1 is SGHTS and CDR2 YDEGEE. Trimming took off 2 bases at V and 4 bases at J, with 10 bases between the two ends. The length of the CDR3 is 13 residues. CDR3 protein: CASSFLGTYEQYF. In DNA form, the CDR3 reads TGTGCCAGCAGCTTTTTGGGGACATACGAGCAGTACTTC.

The rearrangement uses TRBV5-1 and TRBJ2-5; D perhaps matches TRBD1 (6 bases). V lost 3 bases to trimming and J lost 1 base, with 13 bases between them. The CDR3 covers 15 residues. The germline CDR1 and CDR2 sequences are SGHRS and YFSETQ. The CDR3: CASSSGQILQETQYF. The CDR3 DNA is TGCGCCAGCAGCTCAGGACAGATCCTCCAAGAGACCCAGTACTTC.

This chain connects TRBV3-1 (or the pseudogene TRBV3-2) to TRBJ1-2; D unresolved. Between the trimmed V and J ends, which lost 0 bases and 3 bases, there was a span of 11 bases. This CDR3 has 15 amino acids. Germline V CDR1 and CDR2: LGHDT, YNNKEL (reference sequence). CDR3 bases: TGTGCCAGCAGCCAAGATATGGGGAGGTACTATGGCTACACCTTC. Protein: CASSQDMGRYYGYTF.

V is TRBV9 and J is TRBJ2-6; D is perhaps TRBD2 (5 bases). Trimming removed 2 bases at V and 2 bases at J, with 11 bases between. Germline CDR1 SGDLS, CDR2 YYNGEE. The CDR3 is made up of 16 amino acids. As DNA, the CDR3 is TGTGCCAGCAGCGTGAGGGCCTCCCCTGGGGCCAACGTCCTGACTTTC. Encoded protein: CASSVRASPGANVLTF.

This chain uses TRBV28 with TRBJ2-7, with D perhaps TRBD1 (6 bases). This CDR3 has 13 amino acids. The V end lost 10 bases, the J end lost 4 bases, and 17 bases lay between the germline ends. Germline lookup yields CDR1 MDHEN and CDR2 SYDVKM. This CDR3 reads CATRGGAVYEQYF. Written as DNA, the CDR3 is TGTGCCACTCGTGGGGGCGCGGTATACGAGCAGTACTTC.

The gene calls are TRBV10-2 and TRBJ2-3; D gene uncertain. Deletions cut 4 bases from V and 0 bases from J, with 8 bases between. Per the germline V gene, CDR1 is WSHSY and CDR2 is SAAADI. The CDR3 contains 14 residues. The CDR3, as DNA: TGCGCCAGCAGTGTTTTAACTAGCACAGATACGCAGTATTTT. This codes for CASSVLTSTDTQYF.

The chain recombines TRBV5-4 with TRBJ2-1; 12 nucleotides align to TRBD2. This CDR3 spans 16 amino acids. Germline CDR1 is SGHNT and CDR2 is YYREEE (reference sequence). V lost 4 bases, J lost 7 bases, and 9 bases stayed unmatched. CDR3 region: CASSPSGRAVGNEQFF. DNA for the CDR3: TGTGCCAGCAGCCCTAGCGGGAGGGCCGTAGGAAATGAGCAGTTCTTC.

The J gene is TRBJ1-2, the V gene TRBV18, with no clear D. Germline V lookup: CDR1 KGHSH, CDR2 LQKENI. Trimming pared 3 bases from V and 2 bases from J, leaving 7 bases between. This CDR3 spans 13 amino acids. The DNA of the CDR3 is TGTGCCAGCTCACCGGAGCCAAACTATGGCTACACCTTC. It encodes CASSPEPNYGYTF.

This clone was seen only a few times. V is TRBV6-6 and J is TRBJ1-1, with D tentatively TRBD1 (6 bases). V lost 6 bases to trimming and J lost 5 bases, with 13 bases between them. CDR1 and CDR2 from the germline V gene are MNHNY and SVGAGI (reference sequence). The CDR3 is made up of 13 amino acids. In DNA, the CDR3 is TGTGCCAGCAGCCCCCCCCAGGGGACTGAAGCTTTCTTT. Translating gives CASSPPQGTEAFF.

The V and J genes are TRBV2 and TRBJ1-6; D is unresolved. The V end lost 8 bases, the J end lost 4 bases, and 18 bases lay between the germline ends. CDR3 length: 16 residues. CDR1 and CDR2 (germline): SNHLY, FYNNEI. CDR3 sequence: CASSLGEVGYNSPLHF. The CDR3 region has the DNA TGTGCCAGCTCCCTGGGAGAGGTGGGTTATAATTCACCCCTCCACTTT. The whole variable domain, remainder taken from reference TRBV2 and TRBJ1-6, is EPEVTQTPSHQVTQMGQEVILRCVPISNHLYFYWYRQILGQKVEFLVSFYNNEISEKSEIFDDQFSVERPDGSNFTLKIRSTKLEDSAMYFCASSLGEVGYNSPLHFGNGTRLTVT.